This T cell receptor (beta chain) was identified in a study of CD8 T cells in Susac syndrome. V gave up 6 bases and J gave up 5 bases; unmatched junction bases: 14. Germline CDR1 and CDR2: MNHEY and SMNVEV (reference sequence). The CDR3 spans 16 residues. The authors carried out high-throughput sequencing of TCR beta. They applied it to CD8+ and CD4+ T cells obtained from blood. Bulk CD8+ and CD4+ cells came from magnetic negative isolation; CD8+ TEMRA by FACS. Reverse transcription used about 0.45 to 1 ug RNA and random hexamers. Amplification of TCR beta CDR3 spanned 54 Vbeta and 13 Jbeta via immunoSEQ multiplex PCR. TCRdb itself ran the immunoSEQ multiplex PCR reads through MiXCR, one entry per CDR3 protein. The sample lists about 180,000 distinct CDR3 sequences, 90% to 96% occurring once.

Sequencing was carried out using CD4+ T cells from PBMCs. The chain links TRBV27 to TRBJ2-3; 7 positions agree with TRBD1. This clonotype originated in a human donor with multiple sclerosis. CDR3: CASRSPTRGQRDTQYF. The CDR3 DNA sequence: TGTGCCAGCAGATCACCTACTAGGGGGCAAAGAGATACGCAGTATTTT.